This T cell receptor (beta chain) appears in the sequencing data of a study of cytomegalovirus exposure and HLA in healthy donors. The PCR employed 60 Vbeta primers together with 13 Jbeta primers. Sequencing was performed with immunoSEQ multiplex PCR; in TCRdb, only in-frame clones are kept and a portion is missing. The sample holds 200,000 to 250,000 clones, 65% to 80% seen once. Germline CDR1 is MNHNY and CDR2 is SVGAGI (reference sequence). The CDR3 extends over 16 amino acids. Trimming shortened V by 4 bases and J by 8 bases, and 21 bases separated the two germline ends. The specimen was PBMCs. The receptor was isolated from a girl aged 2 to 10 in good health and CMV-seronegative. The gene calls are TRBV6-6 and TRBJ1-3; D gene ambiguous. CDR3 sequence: CASSSTRLPAVHTIYF. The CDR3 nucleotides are TGTGCCAGCAGTTCGACGCGGCTCCCGGCTGTGCACACCATATATTTT.